Ten or more counts support the clone carrying this TCR beta chain. The antigen is unknown. The data are from a study of CD8 T cells in ankylosing spondylitis. General study points: Clones linked to disease were reported to show significant enrichment in matched ankylosing spondylitis synovial fluid. Existing reports had already noted some motif variants in reactive arthritis synovial fluid and blood. Within ankylosing spondylitis blood, a TCR beta motif made up of roughly eight highly homologous variants appeared to be characteristic. Clones linked with disease were CD8+ and fairly uncommon in the peripheral blood.

For TCR beta, libraries came from quantitative 5'-RACE with molecular barcodes. Via MiXCR, TCRdb re-called the 5' RACE reads, giving one row per CDR3 protein. The table records hundreds of thousands of distinct CDR3 sequences, 12% of them present only once. CDR3 length: 15 residues. Germline V gives CDR1 ENHRY, CDR2 SYGVKD. The ends were cut back, 0 bases at V and 0 bases at J, with 5 bases in the middle. The origin of this receptor is a male donor with ankylosing spondylitis. V gene TRBV10-3 combines with J gene TRBJ2-2, with unresolved D. The source material was blood, either unsorted or a sorted T cell fraction (not recorded which). CDR3 in amino acids: CAISESSTNTGELFF. The CDR3 DNA reads TGTGCCATCAGTGAGTCCTCTACGAACACCGGGGAGCTGTTTTTT.